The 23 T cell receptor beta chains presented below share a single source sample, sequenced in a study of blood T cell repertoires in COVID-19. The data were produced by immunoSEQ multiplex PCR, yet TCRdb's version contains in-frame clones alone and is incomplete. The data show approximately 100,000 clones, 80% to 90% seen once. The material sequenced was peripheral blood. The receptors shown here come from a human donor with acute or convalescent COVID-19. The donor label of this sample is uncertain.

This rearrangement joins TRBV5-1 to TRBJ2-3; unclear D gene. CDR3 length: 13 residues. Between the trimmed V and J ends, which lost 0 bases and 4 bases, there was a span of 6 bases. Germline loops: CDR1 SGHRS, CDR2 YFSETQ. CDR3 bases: TGCGCCAGCAGCTTGGCCGGGTCAGATACGCAGTATTTT. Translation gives CASSLAGSDTQYF.

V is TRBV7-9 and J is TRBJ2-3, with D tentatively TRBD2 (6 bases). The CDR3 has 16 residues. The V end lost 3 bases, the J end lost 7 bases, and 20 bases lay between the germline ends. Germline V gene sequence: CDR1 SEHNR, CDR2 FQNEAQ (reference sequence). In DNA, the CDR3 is TGTGCCAGCAGCTTGCGGGACGGTCACCTCGGGAATACGCAGTATTTT. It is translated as CASSLRDGHLGNTQYF.

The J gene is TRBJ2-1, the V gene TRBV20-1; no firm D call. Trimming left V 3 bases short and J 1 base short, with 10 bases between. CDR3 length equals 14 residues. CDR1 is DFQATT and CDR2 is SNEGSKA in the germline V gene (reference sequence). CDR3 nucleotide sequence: TGCAGTGCTAGTACGGTTAATTCCTACAATGAGCAGTTCTTC. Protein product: CSASTVNSYNEQFF.

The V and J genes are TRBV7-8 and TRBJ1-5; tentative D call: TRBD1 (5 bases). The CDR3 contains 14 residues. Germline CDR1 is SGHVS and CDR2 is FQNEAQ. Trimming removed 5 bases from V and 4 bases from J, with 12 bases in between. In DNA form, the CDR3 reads TGTGCCAGCAGCCCTGACAGACTTAATCAGCCCCAGCATTTT. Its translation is CASSPDRLNQPQHF.

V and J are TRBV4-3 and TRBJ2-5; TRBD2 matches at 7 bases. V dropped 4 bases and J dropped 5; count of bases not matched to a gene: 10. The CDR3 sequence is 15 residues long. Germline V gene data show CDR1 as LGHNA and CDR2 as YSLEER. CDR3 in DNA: TGCGCCAGCAGCCGAGGACTAGTGGTCGGGGAGACCCAGTACTTC. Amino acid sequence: CASSRGLVVGETQYF.

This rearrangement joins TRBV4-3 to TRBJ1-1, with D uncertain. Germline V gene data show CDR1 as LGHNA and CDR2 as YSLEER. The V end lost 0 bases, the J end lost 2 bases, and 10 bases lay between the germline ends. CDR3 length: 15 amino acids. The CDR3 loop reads CASSQDSSRNTEAFF. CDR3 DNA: TGCGCCAGCAGCCAAGATTCGTCGCGAAACACTGAAGCTTTCTTT.

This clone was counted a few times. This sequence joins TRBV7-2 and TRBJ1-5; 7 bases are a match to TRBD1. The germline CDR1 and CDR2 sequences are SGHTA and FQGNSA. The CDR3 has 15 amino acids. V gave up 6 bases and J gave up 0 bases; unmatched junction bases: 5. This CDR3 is CASRRTGDSNQPQHF. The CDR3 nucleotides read TGTGCCAGCAGAAGGACAGGTGATAGCAATCAGCCCCAGCATTTT. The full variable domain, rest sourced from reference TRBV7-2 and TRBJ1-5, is GAGVSQSPSNKVTEKGKDVELRCDPISGHTALYWYRQSLGQGLEFLIYFQGNSAPDKSGLPSDRFSAERTGGSVSTLTIQRTQQEDSAVYLCASRRTGDSNQPQHFGDGTRLSIL.

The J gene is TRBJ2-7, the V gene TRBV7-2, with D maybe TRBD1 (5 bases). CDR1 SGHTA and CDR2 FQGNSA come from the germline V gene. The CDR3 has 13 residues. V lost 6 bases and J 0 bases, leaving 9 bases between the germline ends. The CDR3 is CASRGASSYEQYF. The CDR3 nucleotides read TGTGCCAGCAGAGGGGCGAGCTCCTACGAGCAGTACTTC. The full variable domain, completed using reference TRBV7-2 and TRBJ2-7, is GAGVSQSPSNKVTEKGKDVELRCDPISGHTALYWYRQSLGQGLEFLIYFQGNSAPDKSGLPSDRFSAERTGGSVSTLTIQRTQQEDSAVYLCASRGASSYEQYFGPGTRLTVT.

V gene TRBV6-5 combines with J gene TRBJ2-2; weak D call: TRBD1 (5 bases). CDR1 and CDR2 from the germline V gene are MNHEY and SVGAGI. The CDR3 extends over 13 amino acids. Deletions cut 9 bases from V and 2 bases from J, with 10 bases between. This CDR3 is CARADSNTGELFF. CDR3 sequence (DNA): TGTGCCAGAGCCGACAGTAACACCGGGGAGCTGTTTTTT.

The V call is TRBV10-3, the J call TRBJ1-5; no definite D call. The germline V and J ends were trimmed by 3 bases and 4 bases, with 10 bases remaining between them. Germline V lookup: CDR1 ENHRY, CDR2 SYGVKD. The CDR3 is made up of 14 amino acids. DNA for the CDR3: TGTGCCATCAGTGAAGAAACAGAAAATCAGCCCCAGCATTTT. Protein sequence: CAISEETENQPQHF.

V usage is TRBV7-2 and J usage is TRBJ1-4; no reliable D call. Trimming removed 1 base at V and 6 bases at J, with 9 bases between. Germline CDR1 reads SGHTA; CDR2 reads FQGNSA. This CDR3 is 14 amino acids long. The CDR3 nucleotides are TGTGCCAGCAGCTTAGGCCTGGGAGATGAAAAACTGTTTTTT. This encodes CASSLGLGDEKLFF.

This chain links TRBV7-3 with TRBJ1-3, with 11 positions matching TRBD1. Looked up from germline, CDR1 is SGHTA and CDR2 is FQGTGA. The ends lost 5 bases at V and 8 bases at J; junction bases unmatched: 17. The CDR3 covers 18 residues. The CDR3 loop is CASSPGQGVLRVRDTIYF. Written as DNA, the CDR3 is TGTGCCAGCAGCCCGGGACAGGGGGTATTAAGGGTGCGGGACACCATATATTTT.

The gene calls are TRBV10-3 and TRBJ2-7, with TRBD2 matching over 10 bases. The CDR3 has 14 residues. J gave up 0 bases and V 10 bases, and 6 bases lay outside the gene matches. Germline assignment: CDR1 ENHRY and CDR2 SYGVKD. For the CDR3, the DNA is TGTGCCACCAAACTAGCGGGGAGCTCCTACGAGCAGTACTTC. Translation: CATKLAGSSYEQYF.

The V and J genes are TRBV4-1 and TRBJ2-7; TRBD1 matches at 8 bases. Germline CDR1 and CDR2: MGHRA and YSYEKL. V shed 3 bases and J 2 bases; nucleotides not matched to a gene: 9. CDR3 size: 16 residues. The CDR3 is CASSHLSGTGPYEQYF. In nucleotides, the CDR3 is TGCGCCAGCAGCCACTTATCCGGGACAGGACCCTACGAGCAGTACTTC.

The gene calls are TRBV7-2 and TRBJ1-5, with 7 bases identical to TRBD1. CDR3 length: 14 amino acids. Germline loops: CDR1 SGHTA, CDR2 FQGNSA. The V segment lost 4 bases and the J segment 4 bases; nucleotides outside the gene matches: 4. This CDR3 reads CASSSSGGNQPQHF. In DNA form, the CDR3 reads TGTGCCAGCAGCTCGTCAGGGGGGAATCAGCCCCAGCATTTT. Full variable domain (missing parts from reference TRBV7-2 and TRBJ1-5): GAGVSQSPSNKVTEKGKDVELRCDPISGHTALYWYRQSLGQGLEFLIYFQGNSAPDKSGLPSDRFSAERTGGSVSTLTIQRTQQEDSAVYLCASSSSGGNQPQHFGDGTRLSIL.

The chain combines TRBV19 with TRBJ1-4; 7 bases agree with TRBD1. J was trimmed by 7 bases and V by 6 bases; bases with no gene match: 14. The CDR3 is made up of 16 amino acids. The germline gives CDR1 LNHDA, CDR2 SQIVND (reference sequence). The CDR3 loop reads CASSDRRGPGSEKLFF. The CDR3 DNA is TGTGCCAGTAGCGACCGAAGGGGGCCAGGTAGTGAAAAACTGTTTTTT.

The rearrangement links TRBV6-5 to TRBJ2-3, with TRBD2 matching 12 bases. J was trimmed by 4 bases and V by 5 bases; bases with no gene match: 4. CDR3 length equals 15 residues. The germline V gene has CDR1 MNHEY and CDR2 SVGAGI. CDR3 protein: CASSLAGGRADTQYF. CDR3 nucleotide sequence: TGTGCCAGCAGTCTAGCGGGGGGGCGGGCAGATACGCAGTATTTT.

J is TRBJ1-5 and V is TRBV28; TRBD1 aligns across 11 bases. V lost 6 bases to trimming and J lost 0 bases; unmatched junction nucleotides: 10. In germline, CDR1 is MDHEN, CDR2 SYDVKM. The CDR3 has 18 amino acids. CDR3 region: CASRLGQGVSYSNQPQHF. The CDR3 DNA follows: TGTGCCAGCAGATTGGGACAGGGGGTTTCTTATAGCAATCAGCCCCAGCATTTT. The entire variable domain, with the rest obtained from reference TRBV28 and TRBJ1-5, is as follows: DVKVTQSSRYLVKRTGEKVFLECVQDMDHENMFWYRQDPGLGLRLIYFSYDVKMKEKGDIPEGYSVSREKKERFSLILESASTNQTSMYLCASRLGQGVSYSNQPQHFGDGTRLSIL.

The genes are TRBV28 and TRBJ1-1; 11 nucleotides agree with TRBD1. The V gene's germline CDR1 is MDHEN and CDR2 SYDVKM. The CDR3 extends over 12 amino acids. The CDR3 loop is CRTGGLRTEAFF. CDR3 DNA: TGTCGGACAGGGGGCTTGCGCACTGAAGCTTTCTTT. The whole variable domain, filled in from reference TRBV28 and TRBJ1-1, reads DVKVTQSSRYLVKRTGEKVFLECVQDMDHENMFWYRQDPGLGLRLIYFSYDVKMKEKGDIPEGYSVSREKKERFSLILESASTNQTSMYLCRTGGLRTEAFFGQGTRLTVV.

CDR3 nucleotides: TGTGCCAGTAGTATAGACCCACAGGGTTGGAATCAGCCCCAGCATTTT. Translating gives CASSIDPQGWNQPQHF. The rearrangement uses TRBV19 and TRBJ1-5; possible D gene TRBD1, 6 bases. The CDR3 loop spans 16 amino acids. The germline gives CDR1 LNHDA, CDR2 SQIVND (reference sequence). Deletions cut 0 bases from V and 4 bases from J, with 13 bases between.

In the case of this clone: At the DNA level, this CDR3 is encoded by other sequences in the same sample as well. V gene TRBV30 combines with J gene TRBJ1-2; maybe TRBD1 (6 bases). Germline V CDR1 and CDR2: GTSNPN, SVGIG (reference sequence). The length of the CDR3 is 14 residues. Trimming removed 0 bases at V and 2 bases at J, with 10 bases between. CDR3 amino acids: CAWSVGRGNYGYTF. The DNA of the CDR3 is TGTGCCTGGAGTGTAGGCAGGGGCAACTATGGCTACACCTTC. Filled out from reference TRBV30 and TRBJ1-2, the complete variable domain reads SQTIHQWPATLVQPVGSPLSLECTVEGTSNPNLYWYRQAAGRGLQLLFYSVGIGQISSEVPQNLSASRPQDRQFILSSKKLLLSDSGFYLCAWSVGRGNYGYTFGSGTRLTVV.

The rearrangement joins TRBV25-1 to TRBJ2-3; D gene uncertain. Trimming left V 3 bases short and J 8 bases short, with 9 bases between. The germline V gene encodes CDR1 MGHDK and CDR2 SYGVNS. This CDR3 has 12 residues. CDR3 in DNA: TGTGCCAGCAGTGATCGAGAGAGTACGCAGTATTTT. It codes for CASSDRESTQYF. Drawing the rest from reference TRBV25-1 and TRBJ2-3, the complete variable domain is EADIYQTPRYLVIGTGKKITLECSQTMGHDKMYWYQQDPGMELHLIHYSYGVNSTEKGDLSSESTVSRIRTEHFPLTLESARPSHTSQYLCASSDRESTQYFGPGTRLTVL.

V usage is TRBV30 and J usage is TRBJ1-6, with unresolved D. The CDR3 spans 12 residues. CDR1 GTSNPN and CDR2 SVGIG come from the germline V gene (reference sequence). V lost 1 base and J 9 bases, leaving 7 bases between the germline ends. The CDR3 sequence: CAWSGGSSPLHF. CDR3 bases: TGTGCCTGGAGTGGAGGGAGTTCACCCCTCCACTTT.